Below, 5 T cell receptor beta chains from the same sample are listed, as sequenced in a study of blood T cells in healthy people across ages. With a J-beta primer mix and a sample-barcoded 5' primer, a second PCR ran about 6 to 11 cycles. From the 5' RACE reads, TCRdb called clonotypes with MiXCR, one entry per CDR3 protein. The table shows approximately 780,000 distinct CDR3 sequences, with under 30% occurring only once. The same specimen was also included in a second study, on T cells of mothers and their children.

The specimen was blood. These receptors were taken from a boy between 10 and 17 years old in good health.

This clonotype appeared a single time. The rearrangement joins TRBV5-1 to TRBJ2-5; TRBD2 is a possible D gene (5 bases). The CDR3 is made up of 13 amino acids. Germline CDR1 and CDR2: SGHRS and YFSETQ. Trimming took 4 bases from V and 11 from J, leaving 18 bases between them. CDR3 sequence: CASSIDAGREQYF. DNA for the CDR3: TGCGCCAGCAGCATAGACGCCGGAAGGGAGCAGTACTTC.

This clonotype was detected a few times. V gene TRBV19 combines with J gene TRBJ2-7; D is unclear. V shed 6 bases and J shed 3 bases, with 12 bases lying between them. CDR3 length: 13 amino acids. Germline CDR1 reads LNHDA; CDR2 reads SQIVND (reference sequence). The CDR3: CASSPQRFYEQYF. The CDR3 DNA reads as TGTGCCAGTAGCCCTCAGCGCTTCTACGAGCAGTACTTC.

CDR3 nucleotides: TGTGCCACCAGCAGAGCCAGGACAGCACCAGGCTACGAGCAGTACTTC. Translated: CATSRARTAPGYEQYF. The chain is built from TRBV15 and TRBJ2-7; maybe TRBD1 (6 bases). CDR1 and CDR2 (germline): LNHNV, YYDKDF (reference sequence). The CDR3 length is 16 residues. V was clipped by 1 base and J by 3 bases, with 16 bases between them.

This clonotype was detected a few times. The V and J genes are TRBV7-9 and TRBJ2-7; D might be TRBD1 (6 bases). Germline values: CDR1 SEHNR, CDR2 FQNEAQ (reference sequence). CDR3 length: 14 amino acids. Trimming shortened V by 5 bases and J by 4 bases, and 15 bases separated the two germline ends. The CDR3, as DNA: TGTGCCAGCAGCCCACCCCGGGACAAGTACGAGCAGTACTTC. Its translation: CASSPPRDKYEQYF. The full variable domain, completed using reference TRBV7-9 and TRBJ2-7, is DTGVSQNPRHKITKRGQNVTFRCDPISEHNRLYWYRQTLGQGPEFLTYFQNEAQLEKSRLLSDRFSAERPKGSFSTLEIQRTEQGDSAMYLCASSPPRDKYEQYFGPGTRLTVT.

The CDR3 is CASSQGAGQTGSTEAFF. In nucleotides, the CDR3 is TGTGCCAGCAGCCAAGGGGCGGGTCAAACAGGAAGCACTGAAGCTTTCTTT. The chain links TRBV4-2 to TRBJ1-1, with D possibly matching TRBD1 (5 bases). Germline V gene lookup returns CDR1 LGHNA and CDR2 YNFKEQ. Trimming pared 1 base from V and 4 bases from J, leaving 19 bases between. The CDR3 covers 17 residues.